The next 26 T cell receptor beta chains were all read from a single sample in a study of cytomegalovirus exposure and HLA in healthy donors. Use of 60 Vbeta and 13 Jbeta primers characterized the PCR. The protocol was immunoSEQ multiplex PCR, while the TCRdb copy is restricted to in-frame clones and leaves out a portion. The sample contains hundreds of thousands of clones, around 80% of which appear only once. Sequencing was performed on PBMCs. Every receptor here comes from a man between 18 and 35 years old in good health and CMV-seronegative.

This chain links TRBV7-8 with TRBJ2-7; 10 bases are shared with TRBD2. CDR3 length: 16 amino acids. V lost 5 bases and J lost 0; bases outside the gene matches: 7. Per the germline V gene, CDR1 is SGHVS and CDR2 is FQNEAQ. CDR3 residues: CASSRTSGVSSYEQYF. CDR3 sequence (DNA): TGTGCCAGCAGCCGTACTAGCGGGGTAAGCTCCTACGAGCAGTACTTC.

The chain has TRBV27 and TRBJ2-3; 8 nucleotides match TRBD2. CDR1 MNHEY and CDR2 SMNVEV come from the germline V gene (reference sequence). This CDR3 region has 15 residues. Trimming removed 11 bases from V and 1 base from J; junction bases left unmatched: 11. The CDR3 loop is CAGYCGRTRTDTQYF. The CDR3 region has the DNA TGTGCCGGCTATTGCGGGAGGACCCGCACAGATACGCAGTATTTT.

CDR3 sequence: CASSYQENTEAFF. DNA of the CDR3: TGTGCCAGCAGCTACCAGGAAAACACTGAAGCTTTCTTT. The V gene is TRBV7-3, the J gene TRBJ1-1; D not resolved. CDR3 length: 13 residues. V gave up 4 bases and J gave up 2 bases, with 8 bases separating them. CDR1 SGHTA and CDR2 FQGTGA come from the germline V gene.

This clone was counted only a few times. The chain carries TRBV10-1 and TRBJ1-2, with a weak D call TRBD1 (5 bases). Between the trimmed V and J ends, which lost 3 bases and 6 bases, there was a span of 11 bases. The germline V gene has CDR1 WNHNN and CDR2 SYGVQD (reference sequence). This CDR3 comprises 13 residues. The CDR3 reads CASSESGVDGYTF. The DNA of the CDR3 is TGCGCCAGCAGTGAATCGGGGGTAGATGGCTACACCTTC.

About this clone: The sample carries other DNA sequences with the same CDR3. The CDR3 DNA is TGTGCCAGCGGGCTGGCGGGAAGCACAGATACGCAGTATTTT. Its translation is CASGLAGSTDTQYF. This chain joins TRBV6-1 and TRBJ2-3; possibly TRBD2 for D (6 bases). Germline values: CDR1 MNHNS, CDR2 SASEGT. The germline V and J ends were trimmed by 8 bases and 0 bases, with 12 bases remaining between them. The CDR3 consists of 14 residues.

The rearrangement joins TRBV28 to TRBJ1-3, with D maybe TRBD1 (6 bases). The germline V and J ends were trimmed by 0 bases and 7 bases, with 22 bases remaining between them. Germline CDR1 MDHEN, CDR2 SYDVKM. This CDR3 is built from 18 residues. The CDR3 protein is CASSLWAGGTNIGNTIYF. The CDR3 DNA reads as TGTGCCAGCAGTTTATGGGCGGGAGGGACAAATATCGGGAACACCATATATTTT.

V gene TRBV5-6 combines with J gene TRBJ1-1; 7 positions match TRBD1. The V segment lost 4 bases and the J segment 4 bases; nucleotides outside the gene matches: 7. Germline CDR1 and CDR2: SGHDT and YYEEEE. CDR3 size: 14 residues. CDR3 nucleotides: TGTGCCAGCAGCACCCGACAGGGTATCACTGAAGCTTTCTTT. Protein: CASSTRQGITEAFF. Looking up the rest from reference TRBV5-6 and TRBJ1-1 gives the full variable domain: DAGVTQSPTHLIKTRGQQVTLRCSPKSGHDTVSWYQQALGQGPQFIFQYYEEEERQRGNFPDRFSGHQFPNYSSELNVNALLLGDSALYLCASSTRQGITEAFFGQGTRLTVV.

The rearrangement links TRBV10-3 to TRBJ1-1, with a weak D call TRBD1 (6 bases). Trimming took off 3 bases at V and 8 bases at J, with 16 bases between the two ends. CDR1 is ENHRY, CDR2 SYGVKD, per germline. The CDR3 covers 14 residues. The CDR3 loop reads CAISDRTVLPEAFF. In DNA, the CDR3 is TGTGCCATCAGTGATAGGACAGTCCTACCCGAAGCTTTCTTT.

The chain uses TRBV7-9 and TRBJ2-1; 9 bases line up with TRBD1. The V gene end was trimmed by 1 base and the J gene end by 4 bases; junction bases not matched to a gene: 2. The CDR3 covers 15 residues. Germline CDR1 reads SEHNR; CDR2 reads FQNEAQ (reference sequence). The CDR3 reads CASSLVGQGYNEQFF. CDR3 nucleotide sequence: TGTGCCAGCAGCTTAGTGGGACAGGGATACAATGAGCAGTTCTTC. The variable domain in full, completed from reference TRBV7-9 and TRBJ2-1, reads DTGVSQNPRHKITKRGQNVTFRCDPISEHNRLYWYRQTLGQGPEFLTYFQNEAQLEKSRLLSDRFSAERPKGSFSTLEIQRTEQGDSAMYLCASSLVGQGYNEQFFGPGTRLTVL.

This clone was seen only once. This sequence joins TRBV18 and TRBJ2-7; no clear D. Trimming shortened V by 2 bases and J by 5 bases, and 16 bases separated the two germline ends. CDR1 KGHSH and CDR2 LQKENI come from the germline V gene. The CDR3 has 15 amino acids. This chain's CDR3 is CASSPGSSMVNEQYF. The CDR3 nucleotides read TGTGCCAGCTCACCAGGCTCCTCGATGGTGAACGAGCAGTACTTC.

The chain carries TRBV27 and TRBJ2-1; 12 bases map to TRBD2. From germline, CDR1 is MNHEY and CDR2 SMNVEV (reference sequence). The ends lost 4 bases at V and 5 bases at J; junction bases unmatched: 9. The CDR3 has 17 residues. The CDR3 here is CASSSMTSGRFHNEQFF. Here the CDR3 DNA reads TGTGCCAGCAGTTCGATGACTAGCGGGAGATTTCACAATGAGCAGTTCTTC.

V and J are TRBV15 and TRBJ2-7; perhaps TRBD1 as D (6 bases). Germline V gene lookup returns CDR1 LNHNV and CDR2 YYDKDF (reference sequence). The germline V and J ends were trimmed by 8 bases and 4 bases, with 18 bases remaining between them. The CDR3 loop spans 14 amino acids. The CDR3 here is CATLPDSNYYEQYF. CDR3 sequence (DNA): TGTGCCACCTTACCGGACAGCAACTATTACGAGCAGTACTTC.

This clone was counted between two and nine times. The V gene is TRBV7-9, the J gene TRBJ2-1; 10 bases are a match to TRBD2. The germline gives CDR1 SEHNR, CDR2 FQNEAQ (reference sequence). The junction had 7 bases not matched to a gene; V was cut back by 1 base and J by 1 base. The CDR3 contains 18 residues. Written as DNA, the CDR3 is TGTGCCAGCAGCTTAGATGGACTAGCGGAGATTTCCTACAATGAGCAGTTCTTC. It specifies CASSLDGLAEISYNEQFF.

The gene calls are TRBV7-2 and TRBJ1-5; D is ambiguous. The CDR3 consists of 13 residues. V was clipped by 2 bases and J by 3 bases, with 5 bases between them. The germline CDR1 and CDR2 sequences are SGHTA and FQGNSA. In DNA form, the CDR3 reads TGTGCCAGCAGCTTACGGTACAATCAGCCCCAGCATTTT. Amino acids: CASSLRYNQPQHF.

This chain uses TRBV11-2 with TRBJ2-3, with TRBD2 matching over 7 bases. This CDR3 spans 15 amino acids. Germline loops: CDR1 SGHAT, CDR2 FQNNGV. V lost 5 bases, J lost 0 bases, and 5 bases stayed unmatched. The DNA of the CDR3 is TGTGCCAGCAGCGGGGGGGTCAGCAGCACAGATACGCAGTATTTT. Its protein is CASSGGVSSTDTQYF.

The chain combines TRBV9 with TRBJ2-1; 10 nucleotides align to TRBD2. Germline lookup yields CDR1 SGDLS and CDR2 YYNGEE. There are 15 residues in the CDR3. Trimming cost V 3 bases and J 3 bases; bases outside gene matches: 3. DNA for the CDR3: TGTGCCAGCAGCGCCCGGACTAGCGGCTACAATGAGCAGTTCTTC. Protein product: CASSARTSGYNEQFF.

This chain's CDR3 is CASSLVGVGTEAFF. The CDR3 DNA is TGCGCCAGCAGCTTGGTAGGGGTGGGCACTGAAGCTTTCTTT. This chain connects TRBV5-1 to TRBJ1-1; D is possibly TRBD1 (5 bases). The CDR3 runs to 14 residues. In germline, CDR1 is SGHRS, CDR2 YFSETQ. V was pared by 0 bases and J by 4 bases, with 10 bases between.

The chain joins TRBV7-9 to TRBJ2-3; 14 nucleotides line up with TRBD2. This CDR3 spans 16 amino acids. V shed 5 bases, J shed 5 bases, and the junction held 6 bases outside the gene matches. CDR1 and CDR2 (germline): SEHNR, FQNEAQ (reference sequence). This CDR3 reads CASSPTGTSGRDTQYF. The CDR3, as DNA: TGTGCCAGCAGCCCCACGGGGACTAGCGGGAGAGATACGCAGTATTTT.

The chain carries TRBV11-1 and TRBJ2-1, with 11 bases fitting TRBD2. The CDR3 is 17 amino acids. Germline V gene data show CDR1 as SGHAT and CDR2 as FQDESV (reference sequence). The J segment lost 8 bases and the V segment lost 5 bases, leaving 14 bases of the junction unmatched. CDR3 amino acids: CASSPWHGSGRDYEQFF. The CDR3 DNA is TGTGCCAGCAGCCCCTGGCATGGTAGCGGGAGGGATTATGAGCAGTTCTTC.

The chain's CDR3 is CASITGFGELFF. Here the CDR3 DNA reads TGTGCCAGCATCACAGGGTTCGGGGAGCTGTTTTTT. The genes are TRBV7-9 and TRBJ2-2, with a tentative D call TRBD1 (6 bases). The ends were cut back, 7 bases at V and 7 bases at J, with 10 bases in the middle. CDR1 and CDR2 (germline): SEHNR, FQNEAQ (reference sequence). The CDR3 runs to 12 residues.

The chain recombines TRBV10-3 with TRBJ2-7; 7 bases are shared with TRBD2. Germline V gene data show CDR1 as ENHRY and CDR2 as SYGVKD. V shed 3 bases, J shed 6 bases, and the junction held 8 bases outside the gene matches. The CDR3 runs 14 residues. CDR3 region: CAISDHKRGSEQYF. The CDR3 coding sequence is TGTGCCATCAGTGATCACAAGCGCGGGAGCGAGCAGTACTTC.

This clone was seen more than once but under ten times. The CDR3 spells CASSGPGGLEKLFF. CDR3 coding DNA: TGTGCCAGCAGTGGCCCAGGGGGCTTGGAAAAACTGTTTTTT. V is TRBV25-1 and J is TRBJ1-4; 8 bases are a match to TRBD1. V was pared by 4 bases and J by 8 bases, with 6 bases of the junction left unmatched. CDR3 size: 14 residues. Germline V gene lookup returns CDR1 MGHDK and CDR2 SYGVNS.

Regarding this clone: Different DNA sequences within this sample yield the same CDR3. The chain links TRBV5-1 to TRBJ1-1; D perhaps matches TRBD1 (5 bases). Trimming pared 0 bases from V and 3 bases from J, leaving 9 bases between. The CDR3 spans 14 residues. Germline CDR1 and CDR2: SGHRS and YFSETQ. The CDR3 reads CASSLAGGYTEAFF. DNA of the CDR3: TGCGCCAGCAGCTTGGCGGGGGGATACACTGAAGCTTTCTTT.

V and J are TRBV6-5 and TRBJ2-2; a possible D gene is TRBD2 (5 bases). This CDR3 contains 13 residues. Looked up from germline, CDR1 is MNHEY and CDR2 is SVGAGI. The V and J ends lost 0 bases and 13 bases respectively, with 12 bases between them. The CDR3 here is CASSYSSSGGLFF. The CDR3 DNA follows: TGTGCCAGCAGTTACTCGAGCAGTGGAGGGCTGTTTTTT.

The V and J genes are TRBV5-4 and TRBJ1-1; D gene uncertain. V lost 0 bases to trimming and J lost 8 bases, with 11 bases between them. CDR1 is SGHNT, CDR2 YYREEE, per germline (reference sequence). There are 13 residues in the CDR3. Here the CDR3 reads CASSLGPPQEAFF. CDR3 coding DNA: TGTGCCAGCAGCTTGGGGCCCCCCCAGGAAGCTTTCTTT.

The chain links TRBV30 to TRBJ1-2; perhaps TRBD1 as D (6 bases). The CDR3 loop spans 14 amino acids. Trimming removed 1 base from V and 4 bases from J, with 13 bases in between. Germline-derived CDR1 and CDR2 are GTSNPN and SVGIG (reference sequence). The CDR3 is CAWSGTVLLYGYTF. The CDR3 coding sequence is TGTGCCTGGAGTGGGACAGTTCTACTCTATGGCTACACCTTC. Combining the CDR3 with reference TRBV30 and TRBJ1-2 gives the whole variable domain SQTIHQWPATLVQPVGSPLSLECTVEGTSNPNLYWYRQAAGRGLQLLFYSVGIGQISSEVPQNLSASRPQDRQFILSSKKLLLSDSGFYLCAWSGTVLLYGYTFGSGTRLTVV.